This paragraph reports one T cell receptor beta chain. These data originate in a study of shared T cell receptors in the human thymus. Using immunoSEQ multiplex PCR, the repertoire was profiled, and TCRdb retains in-frame clones only, with some absent. Among about 610,000 clones listed, approximately 87% were seen once. This CDR3 is built from 15 residues. Per germline, CDR1 MNHEY and CDR2 SMNVEV (reference sequence). V was pared by 0 bases and J by 7 bases, with 15 bases between. The same data also contributed to another study, on human thymus T cells. In that study: Thymus specimens were resections from corrective heart surgery. Thymic as well as blood repertoires seemed to favor certain V and J genes unevenly. Overlap was high between thymic repertoires from unrelated individuals, as reported in related research.

The sequence derives from a boy younger than two with a congenital heart defect. This chain connects TRBV27 to TRBJ1-2; D call uncertain. What was sequenced was thymocytes. DNA for the CDR3: TGTGCCAGCAGTTTATCGAACACTCTCCGGAGTGGCTACACCTTC. The encoded protein is CASSLSNTLRSGYTF.